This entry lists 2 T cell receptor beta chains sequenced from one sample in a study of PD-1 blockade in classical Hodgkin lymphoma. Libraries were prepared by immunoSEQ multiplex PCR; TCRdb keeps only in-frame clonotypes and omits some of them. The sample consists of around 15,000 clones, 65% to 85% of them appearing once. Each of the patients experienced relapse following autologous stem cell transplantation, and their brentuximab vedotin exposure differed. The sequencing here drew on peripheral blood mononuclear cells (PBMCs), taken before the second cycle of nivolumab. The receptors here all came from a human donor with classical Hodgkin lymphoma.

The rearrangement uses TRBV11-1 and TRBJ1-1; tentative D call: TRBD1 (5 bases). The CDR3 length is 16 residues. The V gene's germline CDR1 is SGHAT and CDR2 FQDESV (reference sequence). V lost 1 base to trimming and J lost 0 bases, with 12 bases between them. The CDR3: CASSLGRQMMNTEAFF. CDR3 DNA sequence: TGTGCCAGCAGCTTAGGAAGACAGATGATGAACACTGAAGCTTTCTTT.

The CDR3 DNA follows: TGTGCCAGTAGTATAGCGGCAGTTACTTACAATGAGCAGTTCTTC. Translating gives CASSIAAVTYNEQFF. V gene TRBV19 combines with J gene TRBJ2-1, with D uncertain. The CDR3 contains 15 residues. V lost 1 base to trimming and J lost 4 bases, with 11 bases between them. CDR1 is LNHDA and CDR2 is SQIVND in the germline V gene (reference sequence).